These T cell receptor beta chains were read from a single sample in a study of identical twins. MiXCR, applied by TCRdb to the 5' RACE reads, yields one record per CDR3 protein. The data hold about 720,000 distinct CDR3 sequences, with around 8.6% observed a single time. These data also formed part of another study, on yellow fever vaccine responses in identical twins.

Sequencing was carried out using PBMCs. All receptors derive from a young woman in good health. The CDR3 runs from the conserved cysteine through the conserved F or W. D genes are given only for firm matches. Clone size is given for some rows only: seen once, a few or many times, or a class if the clone is expanded.

size,V,J,D,DNA,CDR3
.,TRBV20-1,TRBJ1-5,TRBD1,TGCAGTGCTAGAGCCCTGGACAGGGAGGTGGGACAGCCCCAGCATTTT,CSARALDREVGQPQHF
many,TRBV7-8,TRBJ2-5,TRBD2,TGTGCCAGCAGCCCCGGGACTAGCGGGAACGGGGAGACCCAGTACTTC,CASSPGTSGNGETQYF
few,TRBV11-2,TRBJ2-5,TRBD2,TGTGCCAGCAGCCCATCTATAGGACTAGGGACCCAGTACTTC,CASSPSIGLGTQYF
.,TRBV20-1,TRBJ2-1,TRBD2,TGCAGTGCTAGAGATCTGACTAGCGGGAGTCTTGAGCAGTTCTTC,CSARDLTSGSLEQFF
.,TRBV7-2,TRBJ2-7,TRBD1,TGTGCCAGCAGCCAACAGGGGACCTACGAGCAGTACTTC,CASSQQGTYEQYF
.,TRBV20-1,TRBJ1-5,.,TGCAGTGCTAGAGACAGGGTTGGGCAGCCCCAGCATTTT,CSARDRVGQPQHF
.,TRBV7-8,TRBJ2-3,TRBD2,TGTGCCAGCAGCTTAGTATTCGGGGGGGGTAGCACAGATACGCAGTATTTT,CASSLVFGGGSTDTQYF
few,TRBV7-2,TRBJ2-3,.,TGTGCCAGCCTTCTGGGCGCTGATACGCAGTATTTT,CASLLGADTQYF
.,TRBV9,TRBJ2-7,TRBD1,TGTGCCAGCAGCGTAGGTGAGACAGGGGGCGGGGAGCAGTACTTC,CASSVGETGGGEQYF
.,TRBV29-1,TRBJ1-2,.,TGCAGCGTTGATCACGGTCTCTATGGCTACACCTTC,CSVDHGLYGYTF
.,TRBV28,TRBJ2-5,TRBD2,TGTGCCAGCAGTTTTCTAGCGGGAGGTTTTGAGACCCAGTACTTC,CASSFLAGGFETQYF
.,TRBV7-9,TRBJ2-7,.,TGTGCCAGCAGCATCTCCGGGACGCCCTACGAGCAGTACTTC,CASSISGTPYEQYF
.,TRBV24-1,TRBJ2-7,.,TGTGCCACCAGTAAGGACACCACCTACGAGCAGTACTTC,CATSKDTTYEQYF
.,TRBV30,TRBJ1-1,.,TGTGCCTGGGGTCCTCTCTCTTCAGAAGCTTTCTTT,CAWGPLSSEAFF
.,TRBV5-1,TRBJ2-7,.,TGCGCCAGCAGCTTGACTACGAACTACGAGCAGTACTTC,CASSLTTNYEQYF
few,TRBV9,TRBJ2-5,.,TGTGCCAGCAGCGTAGAAGGGTTGCAAGAGACCCAGTACTTC,CASSVEGLQETQYF
.,TRBV7-6,TRBJ1-5,.,TGTGCCAGCAGCTTAGAAGGGGGAATTGGTCAGCCCCAGCATTTT,CASSLEGGIGQPQHF
many,TRBV10-3,TRBJ1-3,.,TGTGCCACCACCCCGGTCTTCTCTGGAAACACCATATATTTT,CATTPVFSGNTIYF
many,TRBV20-1,TRBJ2-1,TRBD2,TGCAGTGCTAGAGATCAGGGTAGCGGGAGTCGGGATGAGCAGTTCTTC,CSARDQGSGSRDEQFF
.,TRBV7-2,TRBJ2-7,TRBD2,TGTGCCAGCAGCTCGGAGGTAGCGGGAGTAGGCGAGCAGTACTTC,CASSSEVAGVGEQYF
.,TRBV5-6,TRBJ2-7,TRBD2,TGTGCCAGCAGCGCGCGACTAGCGGGAACCTACGAGCAGTACTTC,CASSARLAGTYEQYF
many,TRBV6-5,TRBJ2-3,.,TGTGCCAGCAATGCGGGACTTGATACGCAGTATTTT,CASNAGLDTQYF
few,TRBV20-1,TRBJ2-7,TRBD1,TGCAGTGCTACCCCGGGACAGGGACGGACCGAGCAGTACTTC,CSATPGQGRTEQYF
.,TRBV24-1,TRBJ2-1,.,TGTGCCACCAGTGAAAGCAGGGGTGGGGTAAACAATGAGCAGTTCTTC,CATSESRGGVNNEQFF
.,TRBV12-3/TRBV12-4,TRBJ1-1,TRBD1,TGTGCCAGCAGTTTTTGGGACAGAGACACTGAAGCTTTCTTT,CASSFWDRDTEAFF
many,TRBV2,TRBJ2-5,.,TGTGCCAGCAGTTTACCCGGGGGACTTGACGAGACCCAGTACTTC,CASSLPGGLDETQYF
.,TRBV11-2,TRBJ2-1,.,TGTGCCAGCAGCACAAGTCCAAACTCCTACAATGAGCAGTTCTTC,CASSTSPNSYNEQFF
few,TRBV4-2,TRBJ2-7,.,TGTGCCAGCAGCCATGTGGCCGGGGTTGGGCTCGAGCAGTACTTC,CASSHVAGVGLEQYF
few,TRBV12-5,TRBJ2-1,TRBD1,TGTGCTAGTGGTCTAGAAACAGGGGGCAATGAGCAGTTCTTC,CASGLETGGNEQFF
few,TRBV6-4,TRBJ2-2,.,TGTGCCAGCAGTGACTCTTGGGGGGGCGCGAACACCGGGGAGCTGTTTTTT,CASSDSWGGANTGELFF
.,TRBV7-9,TRBJ2-7,.,TGTCCCAGCAGCTTAGAAACAGCACGCGAGCAGTACTTC,CPSSLETAREQYF
few,TRBV20-1,TRBJ1-6,TRBD1,TGCAGTGCTAGACCGGGGACAGAGAATTCACCCCTCCACTTT,CSARPGTENSPLHF
.,TRBV4-3,TRBJ2-1,.,TGCGCCAGCAGCCAAGACCTTCCGACAGCCTACTACAATGAGCAGTTCTTC,CASSQDLPTAYYNEQFF
many,TRBV10-3,TRBJ2-1,TRBD2,TGTGCCATCACCGGGGGGACTAGCGGGAAGAGCTCCTACAATGAGCAGTTCTTC,CAITGGTSGKSSYNEQFF
few,TRBV15,TRBJ2-1,TRBD2,TGTGCCACCAGCAGAGGAGGGGCTAGCGGGAGGCGGAATGAGCAGTTCTTC,CATSRGGASGRRNEQFF
.,TRBV4-3,TRBJ2-7,.,TGCGCCAGCAGCCAAGATCAGGGGTTTTCTGGCGAGCAGTACTTC,CASSQDQGFSGEQYF
few,TRBV20-1,TRBJ2-7,.,TGCAGTGTTAATTCCTTAACAGACCTCTTTTCCTACGAGCAGTACTTC,CSVNSLTDLFSYEQYF
.,TRBV4-3,TRBJ2-7,TRBD2,TGCGCCAGCAGCCAAGATCTAGGTAGCGGGGCATACGAGCAGTACTTC,CASSQDLGSGAYEQYF
many,TRBV5-1,TRBJ2-3,.,TGCGCCAGCAGCTACTCAGACAGTAATACGCAGTATTTT,CASSYSDSNTQYF